This TCR beta chain was observed in a study of blood T cell repertoires in COVID-19. At the level of the study: Sources were T cells, B-cell-depleted T cells, or PBMCs; the material itself was cDNA or gDNA.

This clone was observed a single time. Sequencing used immunoSEQ multiplex PCR; TCRdb keeps in-frame clones, though not all of them. The sample includes 85,000 to 120,000 clones, around 78% seen only once; the top ten take around 6.2%. Seattle cases were enrolled at active infection and followed longitudinally. Sequences were obtained from peripheral blood. The TCR was taken from a man at least 80 years old with COVID-19, enrolled during active disease.

CDR3 region: CASSNPFSGSILYNEQFF. The CDR3 coding sequence is TGTGCCAGCAGCAACCCCTTTAGCGGGAGTATATTGTACAATGAGCAGTTCTTC. The chain has TRBV13 and TRBJ2-1, with 9 bases that match TRBD2. Germline V lookup: CDR1 PRHDT, CDR2 FYEKMQ (reference sequence). V dropped 5 bases and J dropped 4; count of bases not matched to a gene: 15. This CDR3 comprises 18 residues.